Listed below are T cell receptor beta chains from one sample, sequenced in a study of beta chain features in type 1 diabetes. Some clones are missing from TCRdb's copy, which holds only in-frame ones; the method was immunoSEQ multiplex PCR. Here the sample spans 130,000 to 150,000 clones, about 10% being singletons. The sequenced material came from central memory CD4+ T cells from blood. Receptor source: a man in his late teens or twenties in good health. Each CDR3 is given with its conserved first and last residue. Fields, in order: J gene, clone size, D gene, V gene, CDR3 DNA, CDR3 protein. The D gene is left open where the match is weak. Some rows mark clone size as missing; the rest say once, few, many or name a class of expanded clone.

TRBJ2-7	.	.	TRBV7-9	TGTGCCAGCAGCTTTGACAGGAGGTACGAGCAGTACTTC	CASSFDRRYEQYF
TRBJ1-6	.	.	TRBV5-1	TGCGCCAGCAGCTTGGGGGGGGATCGGTCACCCCTCCACTTT	CASSLGGDRSPLHF
TRBJ2-7	few	TRBD2	TRBV7-9	TGTGCCAGCAGCAATGAACTGAAGTGGACTAGCGGGGGGACCTACGAGCAGTACTTC	CASSNELKWTSGGTYEQYF
TRBJ1-2	few	TRBD1	TRBV4-1	TGCGCCAGCAGCCCTCAACGGACAGGGCAGTATGGCTACACCTTC	CASSPQRTGQYGYTF
TRBJ2-3	few	.	TRBV7-3	TGTGCCAGCAGCTTAGCTGGGGGCCAAGCAGATACGCAGTATTTT	CASSLAGGQADTQYF
TRBJ1-5	few	TRBD1	TRBV7-8	TGTGCCAGCAGCTTAGGACAGGGGAGCAATCAGCCCCAGCATTTT	CASSLGQGSNQPQHF
TRBJ1-2	.	.	TRBV27	TGTGCCAGCAGTTTATCCGTGACAGGTCTCTATGGCTACACCTTC	CASSLSVTGLYGYTF
TRBJ2-7	.	.	TRBV7-2	TGTGCCAGCAGCCCTCCCTACGAGCAGTACTTC	CASSPPYEQYF
TRBJ2-5	few	.	TRBV11-2	TGTGCCAGCAGCTCGTCCCCGTGGGGGCCCCAAGAGACCCAGTACTTC	CASSSSPWGPQETQYF
TRBJ2-1	.	.	TRBV21-1	TGTGCCAGCACCAGCCGGGGATCCCTTGTATACAATGAGCAGTTCTTC	CASTSRGSLVYNEQFF
TRBJ2-6	many	.	TRBV5-4	TGTGCCAGCAGCTTGGGTGCGGGGTCTGGGGCCAACGTCCTGACTTTC	CASSLGAGSGANVLTF
TRBJ2-5	few	.	TRBV14	TGTGCCAGCAGCCCAGCGAGTTTTCAGACCCAGTACTTC	CASSPASFQTQYF
TRBJ2-7	.	TRBD2	TRBV27	TGTGCCAGCAGCCTCGGGGGGGGAAACTACGAGCAGTACTTC	CASSLGGGNYEQYF
TRBJ2-7	few	.	TRBV6-5	TGTGCCAGCAGTTACTCGCGACAATCCTACGAGCAGTACTTC	CASSYSRQSYEQYF
TRBJ1-4	.	TRBD1	TRBV19	TGTGCCAGTAGAAAGGAGGGGGCTATAAAACTGTTTTTT	CASRKEGAIKLFF
TRBJ2-7	many	TRBD1	TRBV6-5	TGTGCCAGCAGTCCGGGACAGGGAGGACAGTACTTC	CASSPGQGGQYF
TRBJ2-5	.	TRBD1	TRBV6-1	TGTGCCAGCGTATCGGGACAGGTACAAGAGACCCAGTACTTC	CASVSGQVQETQYF
TRBJ2-2	.	TRBD1	TRBV5-1	TGCGCCAGCTCCTCTCTAGGGACAGGGCATGGGGAGCTGTTTTTT	CASSSLGTGHGELFF
TRBJ2-4	many	.	TRBV7-2	TGTGCCAGCAGCTTAGGTGGGGGGTCCAAAAACATTCAGTACTTC	CASSLGGGSKNIQYF
TRBJ2-1	few	TRBD2	TRBV6-5	TGTGCCAGCAGGACGGGACTAGCGGGGATTACTGAGTTCTTC	CASRTGLAGITEFF
TRBJ2-1	few	.	TRBV5-1	TGCGCCAGCAGCCAGTCCTACAATGAGCAGTTCTTC	CASSQSYNEQFF
TRBJ2-5	few	TRBD2	TRBV5-4	TGTGCCAGCAGCTTAGGTGGGGTAGCGGGGGTCCAAGAGACCCAGTACTTC	CASSLGGVAGVQETQYF
TRBJ1-5	.	TRBD1	TRBV4-2	TGTGCCAGCAGCCAAGAAAGCCAGGGGGCGGACCAGCCCCAGCATTTT	CASSQESQGADQPQHF
TRBJ1-4	few	.	TRBV7-8	TGTGCCAGCAGCCCCCACAAAGAAAAACTGTTTTTT	CASSPHKEKLFF
TRBJ2-7	few	TRBD2	TRBV6-1	TGTGCCAGCAGTGACTCGGGGGGTATATCCTACGAGCAGTACTTC	CASSDSGGISYEQYF
TRBJ2-3	few	TRBD1	TRBV25-1	TGTGCCAGCAGTGAGTACAGGGGAACAGATACGCAGTATTTT	CASSEYRGTDTQYF
TRBJ1-2	few	.	TRBV4-2	TGTGCCAGCAGCGTCCAGGGTGGTGGCTACACCTTC	CASSVQGGGYTF
TRBJ1-4	few	TRBD1	TRBV7-9	TGTGCCAGCAGCCCCGGGACAGGGCACTCAACTAATGAAAAACTGTTTTTT	CASSPGTGHSTNEKLFF
TRBJ1-6	.	.	TRBV15	TGTGCCACCAGCAGAGACAGTTCACCCCTCCACTTT	CATSRDSSPLHF
TRBJ1-1	.	.	TRBV7-2	TGTGCCAGCAGTGTCGGGGGGCCCACTGAAGCTTTCTTT	CASSVGGPTEAFF
TRBJ1-2	.	.	TRBV28	TGTGCCAGCAGACAGGCCCTGGGTGGCTACACCTTC	CASRQALGGYTF
TRBJ2-5	.	TRBD2	TRBV7-2	TGTGCCAGCAGCTTAACCGGGGGAGGGCAAGAGACCCAGTACTTC	CASSLTGGGQETQYF
TRBJ2-5	few	.	TRBV11-2	TGTGCCAGCAGCTCTGGACAGACCTCCCAGACCCAGTACTTC	CASSSGQTSQTQYF
TRBJ1-1	.	.	TRBV7-2	TGTGCCAGCAGCCCATTCCGGGACTCCCGTGGGGCTTTCTTT	CASSPFRDSRGAFF
TRBJ2-7	few	TRBD1	TRBV5-4	TGTGCCAGCAGCTCCGGGACAGGGGAGCACGAGCAGTACTTC	CASSSGTGEHEQYF
TRBJ2-7	.	.	TRBV30	TGTGCCTGGAGTGACAGGGGGGGAAACTACGAGCAGTACTTC	CAWSDRGGNYEQYF
TRBJ1-5	.	TRBD1	TRBV6-5	TGTGCCAGCAGGCGTACCACAGGGGGGGATCAGCCCCAGCATTTT	CASRRTTGGDQPQHF
TRBJ2-5	few	.	TRBV19	TGTGCCAGTAGTATTTTCCCTAACTGGGACGGCAGGGGCCAAGAGACCCAGTACTTC	CASSIFPNWDGRGQETQYF
TRBJ2-7	.	.	TRBV25-1	TGTGCCAGCAGTGGAGCCTCCGGGACACACTCCTACGAGCAGTACTTC	CASSGASGTHSYEQYF
TRBJ2-6	.	.	TRBV10-3	TGTGCCATCAGTCGAACTACATCTGGGGCCAACGTCCTGACTTTC	CAISRTTSGANVLTF
TRBJ2-5	few	.	TRBV7-2	TGTGCCAGCAGTTCGTTTCGGGGCCAAGAGACCCAGTACTTC	CASSSFRGQETQYF
TRBJ2-3	.	.	TRBV7-9	TGTGCCAGCAGCCCGTCTAGCCCAGATACGCAGTATTTT	CASSPSSPDTQYF
TRBJ2-1	few	TRBD2	TRBV5-1	TGCGCCAGCAGCTTGGTAGCGGGGACGCCGGGTGAGCAGTTCTTC	CASSLVAGTPGEQFF
TRBJ1-4	few	.	TRBV11-2	TGTGCCAGCAGCTTCGGACACCTCAATGAAAAACTGTTTTTT	CASSFGHLNEKLFF
TRBJ2-5	many	TRBD2	TRBV30	TGTGCCTGGATCCCTTTTAGCGGGGAGACGGAGACCCAGTACTTC	CAWIPFSGETETQYF
TRBJ1-4	.	.	TRBV25-1	TGTGCCAGCAGTGTATCGGCAGGGGTTGAAAAACTGTTTTTT	CASSVSAGVEKLFF
TRBJ2-3	few	.	TRBV14	TGTGCCAGCAGCCAAGATCGGTGGTTGGCAGATACGCAGTATTTT	CASSQDRWLADTQYF
TRBJ2-2	.	TRBD1	TRBV30	TGTGCCTGGAGTGCGACAGGGGGCACCGGGGAGCTGTTTTTT	CAWSATGGTGELFF
TRBJ2-1	.	.	TRBV4-2	TGTGCCAGCAGCCAAGTAGGTCAGGGGGGCAATGAGCAGTTCTTC	CASSQVGQGGNEQFF
TRBJ1-6	few	.	TRBV7-2	TGTGCCAGCAGCCCCAGGGTAACAGGCTCACCCCTCCACTTT	CASSPRVTGSPLHF
TRBJ2-7	many	TRBD1	TRBV6-6	TGTGCCAGCAGACCCGGGACAGGGGGGGACTACGAGCAGTACTTC	CASRPGTGGDYEQYF
TRBJ2-5	.	TRBD2	TRBV7-8	TGTGCCAGCAGCTCTCAGCGGGGGGGCTTTGGGGGAGAGACCCAGTACTTC	CASSSQRGGFGGETQYF
TRBJ2-1	.	TRBD2	TRBV5-1	TGCGCCAGCAGCTTGGGACTAGCGGGGGGCTACAATGAGCAGTTCTTC	CASSLGLAGGYNEQFF
TRBJ1-6	.	.	TRBV6-1	TGTGCCAGCAGTGAAGCGACAGGCCCTTCACCCCTCCACTTT	CASSEATGPSPLHF
TRBJ1-2	few	.	TRBV4-2	TGTGCCAGCAGCCAAGATGATCAGGGTTCGGCGGGCTACACCTTC	CASSQDDQGSAGYTF
TRBJ2-5	few	TRBD2	TRBV5-1	TGCGCCAGCAGCAATACCGGGACTAGCCAAGAGACCCAGTACTTC	CASSNTGTSQETQYF
TRBJ1-2	few	.	TRBV6-1	TGTGCCGGTCAAAGTGATGGCGGCTACACCTTC	CAGQSDGGYTF